The table lists the clone carrying this T cell receptor beta chain with many counts. Germline-derived CDR1 and CDR2 are SEHNR and FQNEAQ (reference sequence). The CDR3 contains 15 residues. V was pared by 3 bases and J by 0 bases, with 9 bases between. Molecular barcoded adaptors covering alpha/delta and beta/gamma chains were used on roughly 400 ng RNA. TCRdb processed the reads anew with MiXCR; each CDR3 protein has one entry. This table has over 25,000 distinct CDR3 sequences, approximately 15% appearing once. The record originates from a study of read filtering for tumor transcriptome and immune sequencing. As for the study in general: Patients were some 16 male and approximately 15 female, mean age 65.9 years, range about 47 to 85. DNase treatment preceded whole-transcriptome library preparation. RNA-seq yielded only about 75 to 1,400 TCR reads, IR-seq about 4 to 10.27 million.

This chain uses TRBV7-9 with TRBJ2-1, with D tentatively TRBD2 (6 bases). Sequencing input: a population of CD138-negative cells sorted from bone marrow. This receptor was obtained from a donor at least 40 years old with multiple myeloma. CDR3 nucleotide sequence: TGTGCCAGCAGCTTTGTCGGGAGCTCCTACAATGAGCAGTTCTTC. The encoded protein is CASSFVGSSYNEQFF.